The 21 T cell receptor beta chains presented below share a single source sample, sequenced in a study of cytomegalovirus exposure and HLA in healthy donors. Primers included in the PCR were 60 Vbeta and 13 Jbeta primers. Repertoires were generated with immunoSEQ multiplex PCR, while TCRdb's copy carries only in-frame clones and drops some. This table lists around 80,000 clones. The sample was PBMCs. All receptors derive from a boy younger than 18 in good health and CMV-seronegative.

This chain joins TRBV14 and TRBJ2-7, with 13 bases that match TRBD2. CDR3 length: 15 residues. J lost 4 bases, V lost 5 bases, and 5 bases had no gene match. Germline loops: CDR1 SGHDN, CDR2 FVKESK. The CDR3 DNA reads TGTGCCAGCAGCATCACTAGCGGGAGGGCATACGAGCAGTACTTC. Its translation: CASSITSGRAYEQYF.

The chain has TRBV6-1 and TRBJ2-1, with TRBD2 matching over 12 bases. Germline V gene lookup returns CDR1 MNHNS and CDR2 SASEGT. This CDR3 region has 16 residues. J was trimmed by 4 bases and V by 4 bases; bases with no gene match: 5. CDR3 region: CASSGTSGMLYNEQFF. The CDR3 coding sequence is TGTGCCAGCAGTGGGACTAGCGGGATGTTATACAATGAGCAGTTCTTC.

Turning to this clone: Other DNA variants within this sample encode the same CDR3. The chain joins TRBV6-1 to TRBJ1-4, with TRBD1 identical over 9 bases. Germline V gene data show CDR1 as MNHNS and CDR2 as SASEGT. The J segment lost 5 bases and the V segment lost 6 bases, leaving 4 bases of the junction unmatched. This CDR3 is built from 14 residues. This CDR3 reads CASRKGTGNEKLFF. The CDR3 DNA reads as TGTGCCAGCAGAAAGGGGACAGGGAATGAAAAACTGTTTTTT.

The chain's CDR3 is CSPRGPDTQYF. CDR3 coding DNA: TGCAGTCCGCGCGGGCCAGATACGCAGTATTTT. This chain links TRBV20-1 with TRBJ2-3; D is perhaps TRBD2 (5 bases). From germline, CDR1 is DFQATT and CDR2 SNEGSKA (reference sequence). V lost 8 bases and J lost 4, with 10 bases in between. The CDR3 has 11 residues.

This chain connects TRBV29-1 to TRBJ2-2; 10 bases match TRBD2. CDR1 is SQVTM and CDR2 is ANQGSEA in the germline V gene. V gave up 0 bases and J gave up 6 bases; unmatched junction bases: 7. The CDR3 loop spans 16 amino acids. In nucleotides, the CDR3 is TGCAGCGTTGAAGATCCCAGCGGGGGGGTCGCCGGGGAGCTGTTTTTT. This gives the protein CSVEDPSGGVAGELFF.

The CDR3 spells CASSSSGTGTSTNEKLFF. CDR3 DNA: TGTGCCAGCAGCTCCTCCGGGACAGGGACTTCAACTAATGAAAAACTGTTTTTT. The V call is TRBV11-1, the J call TRBJ1-4; 9 positions agree with TRBD1. Per the germline V gene, CDR1 is SGHAT and CDR2 is FQDESV (reference sequence). Trimming removed 4 bases from V and 0 bases from J; junction bases left unmatched: 9. The CDR3 contains 18 residues.

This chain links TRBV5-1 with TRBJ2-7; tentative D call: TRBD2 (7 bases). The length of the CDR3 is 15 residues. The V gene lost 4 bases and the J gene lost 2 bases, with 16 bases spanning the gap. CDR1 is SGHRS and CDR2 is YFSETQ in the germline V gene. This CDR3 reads CASSAARGGAYEQYF. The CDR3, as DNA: TGCGCCAGCAGCGCCGCTAGAGGGGGGGCCTACGAGCAGTACTTC.

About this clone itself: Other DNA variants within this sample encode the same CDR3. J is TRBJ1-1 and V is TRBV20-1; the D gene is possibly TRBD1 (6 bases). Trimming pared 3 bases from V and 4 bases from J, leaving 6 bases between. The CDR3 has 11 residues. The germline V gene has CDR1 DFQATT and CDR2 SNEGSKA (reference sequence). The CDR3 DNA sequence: TGCAGTGCTAGGGACAGCACTGAAGCTTTCTTT. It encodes CSARDSTEAFF.

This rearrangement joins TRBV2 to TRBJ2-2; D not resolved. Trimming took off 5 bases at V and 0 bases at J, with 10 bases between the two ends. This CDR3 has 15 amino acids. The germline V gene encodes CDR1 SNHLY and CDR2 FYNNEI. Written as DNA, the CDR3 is TGTGCCAGCAGTATTACCGACTCGAACACCGGGGAGCTGTTTTTT. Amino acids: CASSITDSNTGELFF. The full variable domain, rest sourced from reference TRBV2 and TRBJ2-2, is EPEVTQTPSHQVTQMGQEVILRCVPISNHLYFYWYRQILGQKVEFLVSFYNNEISEKSEIFDDQFSVERPDGSNFTLKIRSTKLEDSAMYFCASSITDSNTGELFFGEGSRLTVL.

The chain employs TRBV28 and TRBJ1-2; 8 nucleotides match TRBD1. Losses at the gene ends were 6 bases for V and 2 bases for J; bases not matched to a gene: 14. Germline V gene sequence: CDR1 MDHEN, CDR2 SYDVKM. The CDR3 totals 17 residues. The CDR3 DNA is TGTGCCAGCAGCACCACTACGGGGACAGGCATGAACTATGGCTACACCTTC. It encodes CASSTTTGTGMNYGYTF.

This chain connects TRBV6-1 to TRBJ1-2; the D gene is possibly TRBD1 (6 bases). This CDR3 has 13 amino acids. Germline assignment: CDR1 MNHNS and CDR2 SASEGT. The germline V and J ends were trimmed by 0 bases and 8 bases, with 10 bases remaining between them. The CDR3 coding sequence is TGTGCCAGCAGTGAAGCGCGACAGGCGGGCTACACCTTC. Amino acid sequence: CASSEARQAGYTF.

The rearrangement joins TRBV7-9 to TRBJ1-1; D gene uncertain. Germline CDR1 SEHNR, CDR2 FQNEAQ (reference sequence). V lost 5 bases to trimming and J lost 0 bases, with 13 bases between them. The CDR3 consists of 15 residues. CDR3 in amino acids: CASSNPGEMNTEAFF. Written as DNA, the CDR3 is TGTGCCAGCAGCAACCCCGGTGAGATGAACACTGAAGCTTTCTTT.

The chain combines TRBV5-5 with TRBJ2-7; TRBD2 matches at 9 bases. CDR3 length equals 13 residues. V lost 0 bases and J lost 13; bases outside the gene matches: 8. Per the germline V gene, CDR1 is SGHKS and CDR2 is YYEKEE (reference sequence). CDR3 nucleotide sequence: TGTGCCAGCAGCTTGGTAGCGGGAGAGGATGCCTACTTC. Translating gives CASSLVAGEDAYF.

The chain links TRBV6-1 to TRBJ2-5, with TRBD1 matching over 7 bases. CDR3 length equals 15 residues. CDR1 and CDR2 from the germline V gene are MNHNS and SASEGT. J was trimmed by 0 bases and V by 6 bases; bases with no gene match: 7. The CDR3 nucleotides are TGTGCCAGCAGCGTCATGGGACAGTACCAAGAGACCCAGTACTTC. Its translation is CASSVMGQYQETQYF.

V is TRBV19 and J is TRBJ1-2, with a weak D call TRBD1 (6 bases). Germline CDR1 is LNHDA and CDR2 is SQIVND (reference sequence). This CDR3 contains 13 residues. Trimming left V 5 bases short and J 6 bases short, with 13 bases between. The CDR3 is CASSPPGADGYTF. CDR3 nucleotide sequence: TGTGCCAGTAGTCCCCCAGGGGCGGATGGCTACACCTTC.

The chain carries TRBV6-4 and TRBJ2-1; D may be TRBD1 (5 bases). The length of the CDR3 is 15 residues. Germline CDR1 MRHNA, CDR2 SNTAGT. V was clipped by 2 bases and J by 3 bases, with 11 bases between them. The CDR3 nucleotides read TGTGCCAGCAGTGACGGGCAGGGAAACTACAATGAGCAGTTCTTC. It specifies CASSDGQGNYNEQFF.

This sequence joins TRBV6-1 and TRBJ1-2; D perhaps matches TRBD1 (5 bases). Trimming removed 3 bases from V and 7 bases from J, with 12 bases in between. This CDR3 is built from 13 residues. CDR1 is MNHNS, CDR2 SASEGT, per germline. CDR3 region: CASSEEGFGGYTF. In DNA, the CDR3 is TGTGCCAGCAGTGAGGAGGGGTTTGGTGGCTACACCTTC.

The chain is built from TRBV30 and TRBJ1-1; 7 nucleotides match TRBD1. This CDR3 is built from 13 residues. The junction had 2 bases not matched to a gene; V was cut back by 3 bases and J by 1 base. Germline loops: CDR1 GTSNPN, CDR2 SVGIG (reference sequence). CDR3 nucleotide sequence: TGTGCCTGGAGGACAGGGCCGAACACTGAAGCTTTCTTT. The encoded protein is CAWRTGPNTEAFF.

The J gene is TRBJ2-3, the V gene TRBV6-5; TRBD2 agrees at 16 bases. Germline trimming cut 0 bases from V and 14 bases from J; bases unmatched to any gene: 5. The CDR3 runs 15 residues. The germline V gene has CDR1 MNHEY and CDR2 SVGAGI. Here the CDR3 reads CASSYSGLAGGRWYF. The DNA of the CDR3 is TGTGCCAGCAGTTACTCGGGACTAGCGGGGGGGCGTTGGTATTTT.

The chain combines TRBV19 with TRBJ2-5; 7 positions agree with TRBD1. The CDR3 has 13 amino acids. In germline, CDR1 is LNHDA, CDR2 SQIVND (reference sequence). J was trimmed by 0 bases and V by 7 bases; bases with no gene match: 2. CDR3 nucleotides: TGTGCCAGTAAGGGGACAGACCAAGAGACCCAGTACTTC. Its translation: CASKGTDQETQYF.

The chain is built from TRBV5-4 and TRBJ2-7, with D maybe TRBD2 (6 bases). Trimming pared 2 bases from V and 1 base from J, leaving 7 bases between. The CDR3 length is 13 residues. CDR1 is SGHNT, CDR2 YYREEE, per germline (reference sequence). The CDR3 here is CASSFGGSYEQYF. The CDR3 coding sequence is TGTGCCAGCAGCTTCGGGGGTTCCTACGAGCAGTACTTC.